What follows is one T cell receptor beta chain and its context. Germline values: CDR1 SQVTM, CDR2 ANQGSEA. V trimming: 6 bases; J trimming: 2 bases; junction bases outside the gene matches: 11. The length of the CDR3 is 15 residues. This sample was included in a study of chemoradiotherapy in HPV16-positive cancers. Study-wide background: Functional T-cell assays on two HPV16-positive patients' cells defined candidate HPV-specific clones and common TCR motifs.

The method was immunoSEQ multiplex PCR; TCRdb's version includes in-frame clones alone and lacks a portion of them. The table lists 25,000 to 40,000 clones, 86% of them singletons. The chain uses TRBV29-1 and TRBJ2-3; 7 bases fit TRBD2. The material was blood, obtained from a patient who underwent chemoradiotherapy. This sequence originates from a human donor with HPV-associated anogenital cancer. This CDR3 reads CSVGGWGGYTDTQYF. CDR3 nucleotides: TGCAGCGTAGGAGGATGGGGGGGGTACACAGATACGCAGTATTTT.